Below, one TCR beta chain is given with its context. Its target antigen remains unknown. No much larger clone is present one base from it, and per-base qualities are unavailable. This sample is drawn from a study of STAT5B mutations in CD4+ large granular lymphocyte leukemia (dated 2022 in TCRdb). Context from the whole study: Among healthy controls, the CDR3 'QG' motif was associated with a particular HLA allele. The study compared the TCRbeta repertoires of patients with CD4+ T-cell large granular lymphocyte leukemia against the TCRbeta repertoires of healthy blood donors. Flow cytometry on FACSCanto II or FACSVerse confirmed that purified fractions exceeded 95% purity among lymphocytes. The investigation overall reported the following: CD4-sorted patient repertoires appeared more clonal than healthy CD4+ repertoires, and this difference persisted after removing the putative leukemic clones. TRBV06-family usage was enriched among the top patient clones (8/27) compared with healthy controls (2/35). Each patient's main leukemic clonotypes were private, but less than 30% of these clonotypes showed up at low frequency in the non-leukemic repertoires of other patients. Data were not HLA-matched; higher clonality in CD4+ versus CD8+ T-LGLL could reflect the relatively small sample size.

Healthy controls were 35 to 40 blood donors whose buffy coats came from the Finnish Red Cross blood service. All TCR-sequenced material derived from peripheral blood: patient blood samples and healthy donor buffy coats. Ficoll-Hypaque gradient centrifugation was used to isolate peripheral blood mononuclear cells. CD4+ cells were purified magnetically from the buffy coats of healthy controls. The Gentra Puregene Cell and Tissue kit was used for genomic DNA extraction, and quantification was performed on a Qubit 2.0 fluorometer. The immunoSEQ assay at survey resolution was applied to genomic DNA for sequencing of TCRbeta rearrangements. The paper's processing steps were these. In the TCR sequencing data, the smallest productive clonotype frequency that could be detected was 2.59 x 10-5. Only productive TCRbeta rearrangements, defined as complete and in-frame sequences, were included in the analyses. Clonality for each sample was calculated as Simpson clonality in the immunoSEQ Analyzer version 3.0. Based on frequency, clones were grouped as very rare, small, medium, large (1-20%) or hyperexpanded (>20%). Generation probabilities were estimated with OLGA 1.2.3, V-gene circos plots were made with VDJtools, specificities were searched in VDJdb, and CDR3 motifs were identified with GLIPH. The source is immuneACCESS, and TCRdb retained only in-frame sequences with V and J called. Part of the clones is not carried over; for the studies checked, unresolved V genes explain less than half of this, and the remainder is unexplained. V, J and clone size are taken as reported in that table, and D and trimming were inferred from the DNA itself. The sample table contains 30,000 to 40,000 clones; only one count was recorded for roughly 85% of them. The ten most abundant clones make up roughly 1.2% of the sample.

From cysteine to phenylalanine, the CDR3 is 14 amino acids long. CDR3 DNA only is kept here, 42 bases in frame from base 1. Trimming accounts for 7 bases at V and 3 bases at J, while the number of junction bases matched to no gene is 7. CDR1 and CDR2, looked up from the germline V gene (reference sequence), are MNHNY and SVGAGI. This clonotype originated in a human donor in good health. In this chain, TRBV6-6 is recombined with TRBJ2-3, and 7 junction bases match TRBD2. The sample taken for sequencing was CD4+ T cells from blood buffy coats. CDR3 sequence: CASNVAGPTDTQYF. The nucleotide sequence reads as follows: TGTGCCAGCAACGTAGCGGGTCCAACAGATACGCAGTATTTT.